A single T cell receptor beta chain is shown here with its context. Libraries were prepared by immunoSEQ multiplex PCR; TCRdb keeps only in-frame clonotypes and omits some of them. The sample includes about 100,000 clones, more than 85% of them seen just once. These data come from a study of OX40 agonist ivuxolimab in advanced cancers. Germline CDR1 MNHEY, CDR2 SMNVEV (reference sequence). V gave up 6 bases and J gave up 2 bases, with 19 bases separating them. The CDR3 has 16 amino acids. This TCR came from an adult with an advanced solid tumor such as melanoma, head and neck, liver or kidney cancer. The rearrangement joins TRBV27 to TRBJ2-5; the D is unclear. This specimen was CD4+ or CD8+ T cells sorted from blood, taken in a trial of the OX40 agonist ivuxolimab. The CDR3 region is CASSSTPGVRQETQYF. Written as DNA, the CDR3 is TGTGCCAGCAGCTCAACCCCCGGAGTTCGGCAAGAGACCCAGTACTTC.